This T cell receptor beta chain stems from a study of cytomegalovirus exposure and HLA in healthy donors (TCRdb year 2017). Regarding the study in general: An earlier analysis of some 550 of the donors reported 250 to 300 Gb of sequence data and approximately 110 million unique TCR beta sequences from 190 million or so T cells. Every discovery cohort repertoire had been produced on one sequencing platform. Both class I and class II loci were covered by HLA typing, at four-digit resolution. Using immunosequencing, the study profiled T cell repertoires from fewer than 700 subjects and related those repertoires to cytomegalovirus serostatus. Typing coverage differed by locus: A, B, C, DRB1 and DQB1 were typed in about 629-640 donors, DQA1 in about 510, DPA1 in some 600, and DPB1 in roughly 450. The aim of the study was to test whether cataloging public T cell receptors could identify signatures of past pathogen exposure. Because of strong linkage in the cohort, roughly five DR-DQ haplotypes were treated as single units for association and clustering. Donor age, sex, ethnicity and CMV serostatus were compiled together with the repertoire data. The study combined high-throughput TCR immunosequencing, statistical association of individual TCRs with disease status, and machine learning to predict cytomegalovirus infection status. On average, 235,054 unique TCR beta nucleotide sequences were sequenced per donor among 300 to 500 genotyped donors of the cohort, with about 19% of those sequences being non-productive. The genetic ancestry cluster associated with self-reported Caucasian donors included 70% to 85% of the approximately 430 genotyped donors. An earlier analysis of several hundred of the donors applied high-throughput TCR beta sequencing to assess whether each TCR beta V gene segment acted as functional or pseudogenic. In a later analysis, previously published TCR beta repertoires from 666 donors were re-analyzed and high-resolution HLA genotyping was added so that TCR occurrence patterns could be studied. Approximately 310 gigabases of sequencing data and around 87 million unique TCR sequences were included in an early release covering 500 to 750 HLA-typed donors. In a later genetic analysis, genome-wide SNP genotypes for about 55% of the roughly 700 donors were used, and that subset was treated as a discovery cohort. In the later analysis, no new phenotypic data were used to find candidate immune exposures; instead, reliance was placed on TCR beta sequences and their occurrence across donors. Besides the first cohort of approximately 670 subjects, a separate validation cohort made up of over a hundred different subjects was used. What the authors observed across the whole study: A later analysis reported that several top co-occurrence clusters appeared linked to parvovirus B19, influenza, CMV and Epstein-Barr virus. Compared with the approximately 700-donor mean, donors in an Asian-associated ancestry cluster had fewer N-insertions in productive TCRs, according to a later genetic analysis. The only immune exposure information available for the cohort was CMV serostatus. In the study, approximately 160 TCR beta chains were listed as associated with cytomegalovirus. HLA typing was unavailable for some donors at each locus, so association tests used only the typed subset. It was suggested by the authors that the approach could potentially be generalized to other disease states and immunological phenotypes. The classifier was reported to diagnose cytomegalovirus status with high specificity and sensitivity in both the original cohort and the validation cohort. A cluster of highly shared sequence variants was judged likely to be a technical artifact of the sequencing pipeline. The cohort was sequenced for TCR beta chains only, and without alpha or paired-chain data the features that could be detected were limited. In an earlier analysis of some 550 of the donors, most TCR beta V segments were observed in productive rearrangements about 87% or about 30% of the time, broadly matching IMGT annotations. Three of the identified cytomegalovirus-associated TCR beta chains were confirmed in vitro to be specific for cytomegalovirus antigens. A further reported finding was that TCR beta sequences accurately predicted the HLA-A and HLA-B alleles for most subjects in the first cohort. Strong co-occurrence of HLA alleles, especially DR and DQ, made assigning TCR associations to individual alleles difficult. Sequencing depth was assumed to be roughly uniform across donors in the presence/absence analyses, though that assumption may not hold. Most CMV-associated TCR beta chains appeared to be HLA-restricted in a later analysis, and the HLA associations seemed to be driven largely by CMV exposure. In a later analysis, HLA-associated TCR beta chains showed more clonal expansion and lower generation probabilities than non-associated chains that were equally common. Specific HLA alleles were associated with roughly 16,000 TCR beta sequences at a false discovery rate of 0.05 in a later analysis. Because counts were too low, some 17 rarely observed V segments, including chromosome 9 orphons, were excluded from the earlier analysis of around 640 of the donors. In a later analysis, TCR association rates were found to vary across HLA loci, with the most associated TCRs seen for DRB1 alleles and the fewest for HLA-C alleles. Linkage disequilibrium might explain the correlated functional status among segregating V segments, but an unknown experimental factor could not be excluded. A later genetic analysis associated a missense DCLRE1C variant with V-gene and J-gene trimming of TCR beta chains, and an independent cohort replicated the association. Most TCR sequences were seen in very few donors, while some public TCRs were found in many individuals. The 87-base-pair reads could not distinguish some IMGT-functional V segments, including TRBV6-2 and TRBV6-3, so those segments were excluded.

Reading the germline V gene (reference sequence) gives CDR1 SGHNT and CDR2 YYREEE. The CDR3 measures 16 amino acids from cysteine to phenylalanine. Only the CDR3 DNA is retained, 48 bases long and in frame from the first base. V is pared back by 0 bases and J by 5 bases, with 17 bases lying between the germline termini. As for this clone: Its recognized antigen is unknown. Qualities for individual bases were not recorded, and no much larger clone is one base off.

Library preparation employed the immunoSEQ multiplex PCR assay. A mixture of 60 forward primers for TCR Vbeta segments and 13 reverse primers for TCR Jbeta segments was used in the multiplex PCR. The CDR3 region of rearranged TCR beta genes was amplified from genomic DNA by a multiplex PCR assay. The Illumina HiSeq System was used to sequence the amplified TCR beta libraries as 87-base-pair reads. The source study handled its data this way. A later analysis counted about 82 million unique TCR beta chains across the 700 or so repertoires, and 10 million to 11 million of these chains were shared by at least two donors. Raw reads were error-corrected and collapsed into unique sequences by a nearest-neighbor algorithm in which closely related sequences were merged to remove PCR and sequencing errors. CDR3 sequences were aligned to IMGT reference sequences to assign V, D and J gene segments. Each retained sequence needed at least a six-nucleotide match to both a V gene segment and a J gene segment. Rearrangements were called productive when the CDR3 lacked stop codons and stayed in frame with V and J; all others were non-productive. Following IMGT convention, CDR3 was defined as the stretch from the second conserved V-encoded cysteine up to the conserved J-encoded phenylalanine. In an earlier analysis of more than 550 of the donors, sequences lacking an unambiguous match to a single V gene segment were excluded. An earlier analysis of several hundred of the donors called V segments functional above 56.7% productive rearrangements and segregating when the between-donor standard deviation exceeded 5%. A statistical classification framework was developed to diagnose cytomegalovirus status using the catalog of TCR beta chain sequences. In a later analysis, TCR nucleotide sequences were compared against IMGT/GENE-DB human TR gene sequences so that V and J genes could be assigned. In a later analysis, CDR3 sequences and most-parsimonious VDJ recombination scenarios were assigned using the TCRdist pipeline. A later analysis defined each TCR beta chain by its CDR3 amino acid sequence plus V-gene family, and excluded reads lacking a unique V-gene family. To address suspected cross-contamination and a sequencing artifact, a later analysis removed several hundred highly shared, low-generation-probability nucleotide sequences. In a later analysis, a clonal expansion index for each public chain was calculated from normalized within-repertoire ranks of inferred template counts. Generation probabilities in a later analysis came from a VDJ recombination model fitted to out-of-frame rearrangements, and those results were checked against IGoR. Hypergeometric tests were used in a later analysis to score TCR-TCR, TCR-HLA and TCR-CMV co-occurrence, with a repertoire-size bias correction applied to the TCR pairs. To estimate false discovery rates, a later analysis permuted the HLA or CMV assignments 20 times. A later analysis grouped co-occurring TCRs with DBSCAN, adding TCRdist sequence similarity when clustering within HLA-allele-positive subsets. Repertoires with fewer than 30,000 or more than 120,000 public chains were left out of co-occurrence clustering, as were a handful of repertoires with anomalous nucleotide sharing. Entries here come from immuneACCESS through TCRdb and include only in-frame sequences with V and J called. Some clones fail to appear in such tables; in the studies checked, an unresolved V gene covers under half of the shortfall, and the cause of the remainder is unknown. The V and J calls and clone size are taken from that table; D and trimming were inferred from the DNA. Recorded for this sample are 250,000 to 350,000 clones; about 90% of them occurred a single time. Around 2.1% of the sample comes from the top ten.

The cohort consisted of 600 to 750 healthy bone marrow donors. Cohort members were all nominally healthy when sampled, although unrecorded immune exposures were likely present. The donor tested CMV seronegative, placing the donor among the 352 seronegative members of the cohort. A peripheral blood sample was provided by each donor, and peripheral blood mononuclear cells were used for TCR beta sequencing. The Qiagen DNeasy Blood Extraction Kit was used to extract genomic DNA from the blood cell samples. The receptor was derived from a woman between 18 and 29 years old in good health and CMV-seronegative. The chain joins TRBV5-4 to TRBJ1-2, with the D gene call left open. The sequencing input was PBMCs. The CDR3 corresponds to CASSLGAAQDLYGYTF. The DNA reads TGTGCCAGCAGCTTGGGTGCGGCTCAAGACTTATATGGCTACACCTTC.